The source of this TCR beta chain is a study of OX40 agonist ivuxolimab in advanced cancers. Study-level information: Patients were roughly 87% male with ages roughly 20 to 90, mean around 61. Study outcomes and limitations: The authors also found low normalized T-cell clonal expansion in some nonresponders. Clonal expansion was seen in CD4+ and CD8+ blood T cells by week 6 at 0.1 to 3.0 mg/kg.

To note about this clone: Its antigen is undetermined.

The V gene's germline CDR1 is SEHNR and CDR2 FQNEAQ (reference sequence). V was clipped by 5 bases and J by 0 bases; unmatched bases: 0. The CDR3 sequence is 15 residues long. Sequenced by immunoSEQ multiplex PCR; TCRdb stores in-frame clones only, minus some. The data show nearly 85,000 clones, 75% to 90% seen once. The rearrangement uses TRBV7-9 and TRBJ2-1; the match to TRBD2 covers 11 bases. The sequence came from an adult with an advanced solid tumor such as melanoma, head and neck, liver or kidney cancer. The source was CD4+ or CD8+ T cells sorted from blood, collected in a trial of the OX40 agonist ivuxolimab. CDR3 sequence (DNA): TGTGCCAGCAGCACTAGCGGGAGCTCCTACAATGAGCAGTTCTTC. It translates to CASSTSGSSYNEQFF. The full variable domain, its missing parts supplied by reference TRBV7-9 and TRBJ2-1, is DTGVSQNPRHKITKRGQNVTFRCDPISEHNRLYWYRQTLGQGPEFLTYFQNEAQLEKSRLLSDRFSAERPKGSFSTLEIQRTEQGDSAMYLCASSTSGSSYNEQFFGPGTRLTVL.